Presented here are 21 T cell receptor beta chains from one specimen sequenced in a study of neurological immune-mediated disorders. TCRdb ran MiXCR on the 5' RACE reads and lists one entry per CDR3 protein. The sample has roughly 32,000 distinct CDR3 sequences; 3% to 4.5% are singletons. Sequencing was performed on PBMCs. Receptor source: a man aged 25 to 40 with multiple sclerosis.

This clonotype was detected ten times or more. The chain links TRBV18 to TRBJ2-5; 9 nucleotides agree with TRBD2. V shed 0 bases, J shed 5 bases, and the junction held 7 bases outside the gene matches. Germline values: CDR1 KGHSH, CDR2 LQKENI. The CDR3 runs 16 residues. CDR3 loop: CASSPPLAGSGETQYF. DNA of the CDR3: TGTGCCAGCTCACCACCCCTAGCGGGGTCCGGGGAGACCCAGTACTTC.

The table lists this clonotype with many counts. V and J are TRBV15 and TRBJ2-7; perhaps TRBD1 as D (7 bases). V was shortened by 5 bases and J by 2 bases, with 16 bases between the two germline ends. Looked up from germline, CDR1 is LNHNV and CDR2 is YYDKDF (reference sequence). The CDR3 runs 15 residues. The CDR3 protein is CATSSPQGGTYEQYF. CDR3 nucleotide sequence: TGTGCCACCAGCTCACCTCAGGGGGGTACCTACGAGCAGTACTTC.

At least ten counts were recorded for this clonotype. The genes are TRBV9 and TRBJ2-3; the D is unclear. This CDR3 spans 14 amino acids. Per the germline V gene, CDR1 is SGDLS and CDR2 is YYNGEE. The V gene lost 3 bases and the J gene lost 6 bases, with 14 bases spanning the gap. The CDR3 nucleotides read TGTGCCAGCAGCGGACGAGCCTCAGCGGATACGCAGTATTTT. Protein product: CASSGRASADTQYF.

This clonotype was picked up a small number of times. The chain couples TRBV11-2 to TRBJ2-7; D possibly matches TRBD1 or TRBD2 (6 bases each). The CDR3 runs 15 residues. V shed 5 bases and J shed 4 bases, with 18 bases lying between them. From germline, CDR1 is SGHAT and CDR2 FQNNGV. The CDR3 DNA reads as TGTGCCAGCAGCCAAGAGGGGGGAATAGGTTACGAGCAGTACTTC. Translated: CASSQEGGIGYEQYF.

There are many counts of this clonotype. The chain recombines TRBV5-5 with TRBJ1-1, with 8 bases matching TRBD1. This CDR3 comprises 14 residues. V shed 4 bases, J shed 1 base, and the junction held 3 bases outside the gene matches. Germline CDR1 and CDR2: SGHKS and YYEKEE (reference sequence). CDR3 residues: CASSGTGGNTEAFF. CDR3 sequence (DNA): TGTGCCAGCAGCGGGACAGGCGGGAACACTGAAGCTTTCTTT.

This clonotype was detected ten times or more. One end of the junction is discordant with germline, which a read error may explain. J is TRBJ1-6 and V is TRBV10-3; the D is unclear. Germline CDR1 is ENHRY and CDR2 is SYGVKD. CDR3 length equals 13 residues. CDR3 in DNA: TGTGCCATCAGTGGGTTAGGGAATTCACCCCTCAACTTT. This translates into CAISGLGNSPLNF.

At least ten counts were recorded for this clonotype. The rearrangement joins TRBV10-2 to TRBJ1-2, with D perhaps matching TRBD1 (5 bases). V gave up 4 bases and J gave up 8 bases, with 20 bases separating them. The CDR3 is 15 amino acids. CDR1 and CDR2 (germline): WSHSY, SAAADI. CDR3 DNA sequence: TGCGCCAGCAGTGCCGGGGGGGGATCCATGATAGGCTACACCTTC. Translated, it gives CASSAGGGSMIGYTF.

V and J are TRBV20-1 and TRBJ2-2; D assignment may be TRBD1 or TRBD2 (5 bases each). V gave up 3 bases and J gave up 9 bases, with 26 bases separating them. CDR1 is DFQATT and CDR2 is SNEGSKA in the germline V gene (reference sequence). The CDR3 sequence is 17 residues long. CDR3 DNA: TGCAGTGCTAGCCGCGACGGACTGGGACGTGGTACCCGGGAGCTGTTTTTT. The encoded protein is CSASRDGLGRGTRELFF.

Only a few counts were recorded for this clonotype. The V call is TRBV20-1, the J call TRBJ2-5; the match to TRBD2 covers 7 bases. The germline CDR1 and CDR2 sequences are DFQATT and SNEGSKA (reference sequence). V was clipped by 3 bases and J by 2 bases; unmatched bases: 3. The CDR3 loop spans 13 amino acids. The CDR3 DNA follows: TGCAGTGCTAGCCTTAGCGGGCAAGAGACCCAGTACTTC. Translation: CSASLSGQETQYF.

This clonotype was seen ten or more times. The rearrangement joins TRBV25-1 to TRBJ2-5; 8 nucleotides align to TRBD2. The J segment lost 1 base and the V segment lost 2 bases, leaving 3 bases of the junction unmatched. The CDR3 length is 15 residues. Germline CDR1 MGHDK, CDR2 SYGVNS. As DNA, the CDR3 is TGTGCCAGCAGTGAAGTCACTAGCGGCCAAGAGACCCAGTACTTC. It yields the protein CASSEVTSGQETQYF.

Ten or more counts support this clonotype. The chain carries TRBV7-2 and TRBJ1-2; 9 bases align to TRBD1. This CDR3 contains 14 residues. Losses at the gene ends were 2 bases for V and 6 bases for J; bases not matched to a gene: 4. The V gene's germline CDR1 is SGHTA and CDR2 FQGNSA. The CDR3 coding sequence is TGTGCCAGCAGCTTAATGGACAGGGGAGATGGCTACACCTTC. This sequence encodes CASSLMDRGDGYTF.

At least ten counts were recorded for this clonotype. The rearrangement uses TRBV20-1 and TRBJ1-1, with D perhaps TRBD1 (6 bases). Germline CDR1 reads DFQATT; CDR2 reads SNEGSKA (reference sequence). The germline V and J ends were trimmed by 5 bases and 0 bases, with 13 bases remaining between them. The CDR3 is 14 amino acids. For the CDR3, the DNA is TGCAGTGCTTACGGGGGGGCCATGAACACTGAAGCTTTCTTT. Residues: CSAYGGAMNTEAFF.

The table lists this clonotype with a few counts. Given the absence of the conserved phenylalanine or tryptophan at the CDR3 end, a read error is likely. The chain has TRBV12-3 or TRBV12-4 and TRBJ2-1; D gene uncertain. Deletions cut 1 base from V and 6 bases from J, with 13 bases between. CDR3 size: 15 residues. Written as DNA, the CDR3 is TGTGCCAGCAGTTTAGGGCGAGCAACCCGCAATGAGCAGTTCATC. Its translation is CASSLGRATRNEQFI.

This clonotype appeared many times. This chain uses TRBV7-6 with TRBJ2-1, with D tentatively TRBD1 (5 bases). Trimming removed 3 bases from V and 9 bases from J, with 9 bases in between. This CDR3 region has 12 residues. CDR1 is SGHVS, CDR2 FNYEAQ, per germline. CDR3 amino acids: CASSLKGAEQFF. The CDR3 nucleotides read TGTGCCAGCAGCTTGAAAGGGGCTGAGCAGTTCTTC.

Many counts were recorded for this clonotype. The CDR3 DNA reads as TGTGCCAGTAGGACCAGAGCGAGAAGTAATGAAAAACTGTTTTTT. Translated, it gives CASRTRARSNEKLFF. V is TRBV7-2 and J is TRBJ1-4; D uncertain. Trimming took off 9 bases at V and 4 bases at J, with 18 bases between the two ends. Germline V gene sequence: CDR1 SGHTA, CDR2 FQGNSA. There are 15 residues in the CDR3. The variable domain in full, with the rest retrieved from reference TRBV7-2 and TRBJ1-4, is GAGVSQSPSNKVTEKGKDVELRCDPISGHTALYWYRQSLGQGLEFLIYFQGNSAPDKSGLPSDRFSAERTGGSVSTLTIQRTQQEDSAVYLCASRTRARSNEKLFFGSGTQLSVL.

The chain employs TRBV6-5 and TRBJ1-2; 9 positions agree with TRBD1. The CDR3 sequence is 12 residues long. Losses at the gene ends were 5 bases for V and 8 bases for J; bases not matched to a gene: 3. Germline V gives CDR1 MNHEY, CDR2 SVGAGI. CDR3 sequence (DNA): TGTGCCAGCAGTACAGGACAGGGGGGCTACACCTTC. It codes for CASSTGQGGYTF.

This clonotype was picked up many times. The chain is built from TRBV10-3 and TRBJ1-5; 7 bases match TRBD1. Germline CDR1 and CDR2: ENHRY and SYGVKD. This CDR3 comprises 14 residues. V trimming: 5 bases; J trimming: 11 bases; junction bases outside the gene matches: 12. The CDR3 reads CAISQGTVLGAQHF. Written as DNA, the CDR3 is TGTGCCATCAGTCAAGGGACAGTCCTCGGGGCCCAGCATTTT.

This clonotype was counted many times. The chain recombines TRBV6-5 with TRBJ2-6, with 15 bases that match TRBD2. V was clipped by 5 bases and J by 3 bases; unmatched bases: 8. CDR1 MNHEY and CDR2 SVGAGI come from the germline V gene. CDR3 length: 19 residues. DNA for the CDR3: TGTGCCAGCAGTGCCCCCGGGACTAGCGGGGGGCTTGGGGCCAACGTCCTGACTTTC. Its translation is CASSAPGTSGGLGANVLTF.

This clonotype occurred many times. The rearrangement uses TRBV4-1 and TRBJ1-2; 10 positions match TRBD1. The CDR3 totals 13 residues. Germline CDR1 and CDR2: MGHRA and YSYEKL. After removal of 6 bases from V and 5 bases from J, the junction contained 3 bases not matched to a gene. CDR3 in DNA: TGCGCCAGCAGTGGGACAGGGGATTATGGCTACACCTTC. Its translation: CASSGTGDYGYTF.

The chain uses TRBV3-1 and TRBJ1-6; the D is unclear. Germline CDR1 LGHDT, CDR2 YNNKEL (reference sequence). This CDR3 comprises 12 residues. Trimming left V 1 base short and J 11 bases short, with 6 bases between. The CDR3 sequence is CASSQVGTPLHF. CDR3 sequence (DNA): TGTGCCAGCAGCCAAGTCGGTACACCCCTCCACTTT.

This clonotype was detected many times. V and J are TRBV12-3 or TRBV12-4 and TRBJ1-1, with D possibly being TRBD1 (6 bases). This CDR3 comprises 14 residues. Trimming stripped 5 bases from V and 1 base from J, with 11 bases between. DNA for the CDR3: TGTGCCAGCAGTCGGGGACACTCGAACACTGAAGCTTTCTTT. Its translation is CASSRGHSNTEAFF.